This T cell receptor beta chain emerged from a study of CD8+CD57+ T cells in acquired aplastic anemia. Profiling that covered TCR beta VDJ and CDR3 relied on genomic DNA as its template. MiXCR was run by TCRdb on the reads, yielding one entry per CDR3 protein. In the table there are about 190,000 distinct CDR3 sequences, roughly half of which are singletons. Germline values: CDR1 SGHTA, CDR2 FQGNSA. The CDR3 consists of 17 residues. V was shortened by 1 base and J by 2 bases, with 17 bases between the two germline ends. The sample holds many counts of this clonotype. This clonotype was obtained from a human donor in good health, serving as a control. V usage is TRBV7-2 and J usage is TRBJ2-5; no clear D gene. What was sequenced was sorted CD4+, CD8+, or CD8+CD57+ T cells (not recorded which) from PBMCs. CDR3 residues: CASSLVVGPKDQETQYF. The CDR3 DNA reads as TGTGCCAGCAGCTTAGTCGTCGGACCGAAGGATCAAGAGACCCAGTACTTC.